The 30 T cell receptor beta chains reported below all come from one sample, sequenced in a study of CD8 T cells in ankylosing spondylitis. TCRdb recomputed calls from the 5' RACE reads with MiXCR, one row per CDR3 protein. The sample yields about 300,000 distinct CDR3 sequences, 20% to 25% seen once. The sample was blood, either unsorted or a sorted T cell fraction (not recorded which). The receptors here all came from a female donor with ankylosing spondylitis or in good health (not recorded which).

This chain uses TRBV20-1 with TRBJ1-4; TRBD1 agrees at 9 bases. V dropped 4 bases and J dropped 10; count of bases not matched to a gene: 7. The CDR3 is 13 residues long. Germline assignment: CDR1 DFQATT and CDR2 SNEGSKA (reference sequence). The CDR3 region has the DNA TGCAGTGCTACCGGGACAGGGCTGGTAAAACTGTTTTTT. It specifies CSATGTGLVKLFF.

This CDR3 is CASSQDLHRGDTQYF. The CDR3 nucleotides are TGCGCCAGCAGCCAAGATCTCCACCGGGGGGATACGCAGTATTTT. The rearrangement uses TRBV4-3 and TRBJ2-3, with D possibly being TRBD2 (6 bases). Germline loops: CDR1 LGHNA, CDR2 YSLEER. The CDR3 spans 15 residues. The germline V and J ends were trimmed by 0 bases and 6 bases, with 13 bases remaining between them.

This clonotype was detected many times. The rearrangement joins TRBV19 to TRBJ2-3, with D uncertain. This CDR3 is 15 amino acids long. Deletions cut 3 bases from V and 1 base from J, with 11 bases between. The germline gives CDR1 LNHDA, CDR2 SQIVND (reference sequence). The DNA for the CDR3 is TGTGCCAGTAGTATTCCTGGGGTCGGCACAGATACGCAGTATTTT. It specifies CASSIPGVGTDTQYF.

The rearrangement uses TRBV20-1 and TRBJ2-1, with D possibly being TRBD1 (5 bases). CDR3 length: 10 amino acids. Germline assignment: CDR1 DFQATT and CDR2 SNEGSKA (reference sequence). Trimming removed 3 bases from V and 12 bases from J, with 9 bases in between. CDR3 region: CSARRTGQFF. DNA of the CDR3: TGCAGTGCTAGGAGAACAGGGCAGTTCTTC.

The chain couples TRBV18 to TRBJ2-2; 9 nucleotides line up with TRBD2. CDR1 and CDR2 (germline): KGHSH, LQKENI. The junction had 5 bases not matched to a gene; V was cut back by 1 base and J by 5 bases. The CDR3 covers 16 residues. CDR3 DNA sequence: TGTGCCAGCTCACCACGCGCGGGAGGGCAGACCGGGGAGCTGTTTTTT. Its translation: CASSPRAGGQTGELFF.

This clonotype was detected only a few times. V usage is TRBV4-3 and J usage is TRBJ2-2, with D possibly TRBD2 on 5 matching bases. Trimming stripped 5 bases from V and 1 base from J, with 8 bases between. The CDR3 has 14 amino acids. The germline gives CDR1 LGHNA, CDR2 YSLEER. This CDR3 reads CASSILGNTGELFF. The CDR3 nucleotides are TGCGCCAGCAGCATACTAGGGAACACCGGGGAGCTGTTTTTT.

This clonotype was detected a few times. V is TRBV28 and J is TRBJ2-1; 8 bases agree with TRBD1. The ends lost 3 bases at V and 10 bases at J; junction bases unmatched: 17. The CDR3 is made up of 17 amino acids. CDR1 is MDHEN and CDR2 is SYDVKM in the germline V gene. CDR3 DNA: TGTGCCAGCAGTTTGGGGCAGGGGGCGTCAGTTCGCCGGGAGCAGTTCTTC. Translation gives CASSLGQGASVRREQFF.

The chain links TRBV7-3 to TRBJ2-1, with 7 nucleotides matching TRBD1. CDR1 and CDR2 from the germline V gene are SGHTA and FQGTGA. CDR3 size: 15 residues. V shed 0 bases and J 3 bases; nucleotides not matched to a gene: 2. The CDR3 loop is CASSLTRDSYNEQFF. For the CDR3, the DNA is TGTGCCAGCAGCTTAACTAGGGACAGCTACAATGAGCAGTTCTTC.

This rearrangement joins TRBV20-1 to TRBJ1-2; D gene uncertain. The CDR3 sequence is 11 residues long. The germline V and J ends were trimmed by 6 bases and 8 bases, with 13 bases remaining between them. Germline CDR1 reads DFQATT; CDR2 reads SNEGSKA (reference sequence). CDR3 sequence reads: CSANSPLGYTF. The CDR3 coding sequence is TGCAGTGCAAATTCCCCCTTGGGCTACACCTTC.

This chain links TRBV9 with TRBJ2-1; 10 bases fit TRBD2. In germline, CDR1 is SGDLS, CDR2 YYNGEE. The CDR3 is made up of 16 amino acids. The V segment lost 3 bases and the J segment 7 bases; nucleotides outside the gene matches: 10. CDR3 coding DNA: TGTGCCAGCAGCGACAGCGGGAGGGCCTCATTAAATGAGCAGTTCTTC. It yields the protein CASSDSGRASLNEQFF.

This clonotype was counted only a few times. The CDR3 DNA sequence: TGTGCCAGCAGTTTAGCGGGTCCTCGACAATCCTACAATGAGCAGTTCTTC. This sequence encodes CASSLAGPRQSYNEQFF. V usage is TRBV27 and J usage is TRBJ2-1, with a weak D call TRBD2 (5 bases). CDR1 is MNHEY, CDR2 SMNVEV, per germline (reference sequence). This CDR3 has 17 amino acids. V was pared by 2 bases and J by 1 base, with 15 bases between.

This clonotype came up a few times. The V and J genes are TRBV12-3 or TRBV12-4 and TRBJ2-7; 10 nucleotides align to TRBD2. The length of the CDR3 is 15 residues. With 2 bases clipped from V and 6 bases from J, the junction kept 7 bases outside the gene matches. This CDR3 reads CASSLLAGAVAEQYF. CDR3 DNA sequence: TGTGCCAGCAGTTTACTAGCGGGAGCAGTGGCCGAGCAGTACTTC.

This chain joins TRBV10-3 and TRBJ2-3, with 10 bases matching TRBD2. The CDR3 covers 15 residues. Germline V gives CDR1 ENHRY, CDR2 SYGVKD. The ends lost 6 bases at V and 4 bases at J; junction bases unmatched: 7. CDR3 loop: CAISSSGRASDTQYF. The CDR3 DNA sequence: TGTGCCATCAGCTCGAGCGGGAGGGCCTCAGATACGCAGTATTTT.

The chain couples TRBV5-1 to TRBJ2-1; D unresolved. The CDR3 runs 15 residues. V dropped 4 bases and J dropped 8 bases, with 19 bases sitting between them. CDR1 SGHRS and CDR2 YFSETQ come from the germline V gene. This CDR3 reads CASSKETSPWDEQFF. The DNA of the CDR3 is TGCGCCAGCAGCAAAGAGACGAGTCCATGGGATGAGCAGTTCTTC.

The V and J genes are TRBV20-1 and TRBJ2-1; the match to TRBD1 covers 7 bases. Germline CDR1 reads DFQATT; CDR2 reads SNEGSKA (reference sequence). Trimming at V came to 4 bases and at J to 12 bases, leaving 21 bases not matched to a gene. This CDR3 comprises 16 residues. CDR3 sequence: CSATDSTGRNVQGQFF. CDR3 nucleotide sequence: TGCAGTGCTACGGATTCGACAGGGCGTAATGTACAGGGGCAGTTCTTC.

V and J are TRBV30 and TRBJ2-5, with D hard to call. Looked up from germline, CDR1 is GTSNPN and CDR2 is SVGIG (reference sequence). V lost 1 base, J lost 3 bases, and 3 bases lay in between. The CDR3 covers 11 residues. This chain's CDR3 is CAWSAKETQYF. Here the CDR3 DNA reads TGTGCCTGGAGTGCCAAAGAGACCCAGTACTTC.

The chain is built from TRBV6-6 and TRBJ1-6, with unresolved D. Trimming stripped 0 bases from V and 6 bases from J, with 3 bases between. This CDR3 is 13 amino acids long. Germline V gene data show CDR1 as MNHNY and CDR2 as SVGAGI (reference sequence). CDR3 in amino acids: CASSYSPNSPLHF. The CDR3 region has the DNA TGTGCCAGCAGTTACTCGCCTAATTCACCCCTCCACTTT.

This clonotype came up many times. The J gene is TRBJ1-2, the V gene TRBV20-1, with D possibly being TRBD1 (5 bases). Trimming cost V 3 bases and J 2 bases, with 16 bases left between them. There are 15 residues in the CDR3. Germline-derived CDR1 and CDR2 are DFQATT and SNEGSKA (reference sequence). The CDR3 loop is CSARPPGGRNYGYTF. In DNA, the CDR3 is TGCAGTGCTAGGCCTCCTGGGGGGAGAAACTATGGCTACACCTTC.

V usage is TRBV29-1 and J usage is TRBJ2-7; D uncertain. The CDR3 is made up of 14 amino acids. Per germline, CDR1 SQVTM and CDR2 ANQGSEA. Trimming stripped 6 bases from V and 8 bases from J, with 23 bases between. The CDR3, as DNA: TGCAGCGTCCACCCCCCAGGACCCCCTGGCAAGCAGTACTTC. This translates into CSVHPPGPPGKQYF.

This clonotype has a count of ten or more. J is TRBJ2-2 and V is TRBV20-1; D remains unclear. The CDR3 contains 12 residues. V was pared by 3 bases and J by 4 bases, with 6 bases between. CDR1 is DFQATT, CDR2 SNEGSKA, per germline (reference sequence). The CDR3 nucleotides read TGCAGTGCTAGCGGGTTCACCGGGGAGCTGTTTTTT. Translating gives CSASGFTGELFF.

This clonotype has a handful of counts. The DNA of the CDR3 is TGTGCCAGCAGTACAGCGGGACAGGGGGCCACAGATACGCAGTATTTT. This sequence encodes CASSTAGQGATDTQYF. This chain joins TRBV7-2 and TRBJ2-3; 12 bases match TRBD1. This CDR3 region has 16 residues. V lost 6 bases and J lost 2; bases outside the gene matches: 6. Germline V CDR1 and CDR2: SGHTA, FQGNSA.

This clonotype was seen only a few times. This chain connects TRBV5-1 to TRBJ1-1; TRBD1 is a possible D gene (5 bases). Trimming shortened V by 4 bases and J by 6 bases, and 16 bases separated the two germline ends. CDR1 SGHRS and CDR2 YFSETQ come from the germline V gene. The CDR3 totals 14 residues. The CDR3 bases are TGCGCCAGCAGCCGGGGGACGGTTGGGCCTGAAGCTTTCTTT. As protein: CASSRGTVGPEAFF.

The gene calls are TRBV27 and TRBJ2-3; 8 positions agree with TRBD2. V lost 6 bases to trimming and J lost 4 bases; unmatched junction nucleotides: 9. Germline CDR1 is MNHEY and CDR2 is SMNVEV (reference sequence). The CDR3 covers 15 residues. The CDR3 loop reads CASSPQRERADTQYF. DNA for the CDR3: TGTGCCAGCAGCCCACAGCGGGAGAGGGCAGATACGCAGTATTTT.

This clonotype showed up just a few times. This chain connects TRBV27 to TRBJ1-1; possibly TRBD1 for D (6 bases). Trimming took off 5 bases at V and 4 bases at J, with 14 bases between the two ends. This CDR3 has 14 amino acids. Germline CDR1 is MNHEY and CDR2 is SMNVEV (reference sequence). The CDR3 is CASSRTTGSTEAFF. The CDR3 nucleotides read TGTGCCAGCAGTCGAACTACAGGGAGCACTGAAGCTTTCTTT.

In its sample, this clonotype was seen many times. The chain carries TRBV7-2 and TRBJ1-1; D possibly corresponds to TRBD1 (5 bases). Germline CDR1 SGHTA, CDR2 FQGNSA. V lost 0 bases, J lost 11 bases, and 10 bases lay in between. This CDR3 region has 12 residues. CDR3 bases: TGTGCCAGCAGCTTAGCCGGGGGAGGCGCTTTCTTT. Translated, it gives CASSLAGGGAFF.

V gene TRBV20-1 combines with J gene TRBJ2-5, with 7 bases matching TRBD2. Germline CDR1 reads DFQATT; CDR2 reads SNEGSKA (reference sequence). V was clipped by 2 bases and J by 1 base; unmatched bases: 7. The CDR3 totals 15 residues. The CDR3 protein is CSARPGTTFQETQYF. The CDR3 DNA is TGCAGTGCTAGACCTGGGACTACCTTCCAAGAGACCCAGTACTTC.

The V gene is TRBV20-1, the J gene TRBJ2-7, with D perhaps being TRBD1 or TRBD2 (5 bases each). The V gene lost 6 bases and the J gene lost 2 bases, with 17 bases spanning the gap. CDR1 DFQATT and CDR2 SNEGSKA come from the germline V gene (reference sequence). This CDR3 has 14 residues. CDR3 bases: TGCAGTGCCAGGGCCGGGGCAGTTGCCTACGAGCAGTACTTC. Translating it yields CSARAGAVAYEQYF.

J is TRBJ2-1 and V is TRBV19; D possibly uses TRBD1 or TRBD2 (6 bases each). Germline V CDR1 and CDR2: LNHDA, SQIVND (reference sequence). With 11 bases removed from V and 5 bases from J, the gap between germline ends came to 13 bases. CDR3 length: 12 residues. The CDR3 protein is CAGGRVNNEQFF. In DNA form, the CDR3 reads TGTGCCGGGGGGCGGGTCAACAATGAGCAGTTCTTC.

This rearrangement joins TRBV30 to TRBJ2-2; 8 bases are shared with TRBD2. With 3 bases clipped from V and 6 bases from J, the junction kept 6 bases outside the gene matches. Germline V gene data show CDR1 as GTSNPN and CDR2 as SVGIG (reference sequence). This CDR3 has 14 residues. CDR3 in DNA: TGTGCCTGGAGAGCGGGAGCAGGAGCCGGGGAGCTGTTTTTT. This sequence encodes CAWRAGAGAGELFF.

This clonotype was picked up many times. The V and J genes are TRBV29-1 and TRBJ1-2; D call uncertain. V was trimmed by 2 bases and J by 6 bases, leaving 13 bases between them. Germline values: CDR1 SQVTM, CDR2 ANQGSEA. CDR3 length: 13 residues. DNA for the CDR3: TGCAGCGTTGAATCTCAGCCCCTCGATGGCTACACCTTC. This codes for CSVESQPLDGYTF.